This TCR beta chain was sequenced in a study of cytomegalovirus exposure and HLA in healthy donors. Findings and limits, study-wide: In a later analysis, productive TCRs from donors in an Asian-associated ancestry cluster reportedly carried fewer N-insertions than the cohort mean. In a later analysis, CMV-associated beta chains were mostly HLA-associated, it appeared.

A word on this clone: The target antigen is unknown.

Germline V gene lookup returns CDR1 SGHNT and CDR2 YYREEE (reference sequence). This CDR3 is built from 15 residues. V lost 1 base and J lost 5, with 15 bases in between. PCR involved 60 Vbeta and 13 Jbeta primers. Method: immunoSEQ multiplex PCR; TCRdb's copy keeps in-frame clones and lacks some. The sample has some 200,000 clones, 75% to 85% seen once; the top ten hold about 2.2%. Sequencing was carried out using PBMCs. The chain links TRBV5-4 to TRBJ1-1; perhaps TRBD1 as D (6 bases). The TCR comes from a woman in her 30s in good health and CMV-seronegative. CDR3: CASSLKTGLGTEAFF. CDR3 DNA: TGTGCCAGCAGCTTGAAAACAGGGTTGGGGACTGAAGCTTTCTTT.